Each of the 31 T cell receptor beta chains below was sequenced from the same sample in a study of vaccination and CD4 T cells after COVID-19. As for treatment: roughly nine-day PBMC culture with coronavirus spike peptide pools or control peptides (ViraFEST assay). The study sequenced cultured CD4+ T cell DNA using the Oncomine TCR Beta short-read assay. TCRdb re-analysed the PCR reads in MiXCR, keeping a single row per CDR3 protein. Among some 7,600 distinct CDR3 sequences, 45% to 65% were seen once, and the ten largest hold 40% to 55%. These receptors' targets are unknown. The sequenced sample consisted of CD4+ T cells from blood, cultured in vitro. These receptors were collected from a human donor who had recovered from COVID-19.

This clonotype was counted only a few times. The chain joins TRBV6-5 to TRBJ1-1; 10 bases align to TRBD1. The V and J ends lost 4 bases and 0 bases, in that order; junction bases with no gene match: 8. CDR1 is MNHEY and CDR2 is SVGAGI in the germline V gene. This CDR3 contains 17 residues. This CDR3 reads CASSFSDRGRMNTEAFF. The DNA for the CDR3 is TGTGCCAGCAGTTTCTCGGACAGGGGGAGAATGAACACTGAAGCTTTCTTT.

This chain links TRBV29-1 with TRBJ1-1; no reliable D call. This CDR3 has 10 amino acids. Germline loops: CDR1 SQVTM, CDR2 ANQGSEA. The V gene lost 4 bases and the J gene lost 4 bases, with 4 bases spanning the gap. The CDR3 region is CSVVVTEAFF. The CDR3 coding sequence is TGCAGCGTTGTAGTCACTGAAGCTTTCTTT.

V is TRBV7-2 and J is TRBJ1-2; 7 nucleotides align to TRBD1. V was pared by 1 base and J by 8 bases, with 7 bases of the junction left unmatched. The CDR3 runs 14 residues. Germline values: CDR1 SGHTA, CDR2 FQGNSA. This CDR3 reads CASSLDRGRVGYTF. CDR3 bases: TGTGCCAGCAGCTTAGACAGGGGTAGGGTCGGCTACACCTTC. The variable domain in full, with the rest retrieved from reference TRBV7-2 and TRBJ1-2, is GAGVSQSPSNKVTEKGKDVELRCDPISGHTALYWYRQSLGQGLEFLIYFQGNSAPDKSGLPSDRFSAERTGGSVSTLTIQRTQQEDSAVYLCASSLDRGRVGYTFGSGTRLTVV.

The genes are TRBV4-2 and TRBJ2-2; 8 nucleotides match TRBD2. CDR1 is LGHNA, CDR2 YNFKEQ, per germline. CDR3 length: 18 residues. Unmatched junction bases numbered 14, after V lost 1 base and J lost 7 bases. The CDR3 is CASSQAVVAGGRGGELFF. The CDR3 DNA sequence: TGTGCCAGCAGCCAAGCAGTCGTGGCGGGGGGCCGGGGCGGGGAGCTGTTTTTT.

The chain has TRBV6-5 and TRBJ2-7, with TRBD2 matching 13 bases. CDR3 length: 18 amino acids. Germline V gene lookup returns CDR1 MNHEY and CDR2 SVGAGI. The V gene end was trimmed by 1 base and the J gene end by 2 bases; junction bases not matched to a gene: 8. CDR3 bases: TGTGCCAGCAGTTACTATTCGGGACTAGCGGGGAGCGCCTACGAGCAGTACTTC. This sequence encodes CASSYYSGLAGSAYEQYF.

This clonotype was counted only a few times. The chain is built from TRBV10-3 and TRBJ2-3, with TRBD1 as a possible D gene (5 bases). V shed 8 bases and J shed 2 bases, with 5 bases lying between them. The CDR3 runs 11 residues. CDR1 and CDR2 (germline): ENHRY, SYGVKD. The CDR3 DNA sequence: TGTGCCATCGGGGCCACAGATACGCAGTATTTT. Protein product: CAIGATDTQYF.

This clonotype was seen a handful of times. The chain has TRBV12-3 or TRBV12-4 and TRBJ1-5, with D possibly TRBD1 on 5 matching bases. This CDR3 comprises 18 residues. The germline V and J ends were trimmed by 2 bases and 1 base, with 18 bases remaining between them. CDR3 nucleotides: TGTGCCAGCAGTTTATTTGGGGCCAGGGAAAGGAGCAATCAGCCCCAGCATTTT. Translated: CASSLFGARERSNQPQHF.

V and J are TRBV10-3 and TRBJ1-1; D remains unclear. This CDR3 is built from 15 residues. The germline gives CDR1 ENHRY, CDR2 SYGVKD. Trimming removed 7 bases from V and 4 bases from J, with 19 bases in between. CDR3 bases: TGTGCCATCAAGGAGGTTGAGAGGGCTAGCACTGAAGCTTTCTTT. Encoded protein: CAIKEVERASTEAFF.

The V gene is TRBV20-1, the J gene TRBJ2-1; D perhaps matches TRBD2 (5 bases). The CDR3 is made up of 12 amino acids. From germline, CDR1 is DFQATT and CDR2 SNEGSKA (reference sequence). V lost 7 bases and J 5 bases, leaving 12 bases between the germline ends. This chain's CDR3 is CSGLAGNNEQFF. CDR3 in DNA: TGCAGTGGTCTAGCCGGAAACAATGAGCAGTTCTTC.

The chain recombines TRBV12-3 or TRBV12-4 with TRBJ2-2, with D maybe TRBD2 (5 bases). Trimming shortened V by 2 bases and J by 5 bases, and 12 bases separated the two germline ends. CDR3 size: 15 residues. CDR3 in amino acids: CASSLPGSRTGELFF. The CDR3 DNA follows: TGTGCCAGCAGTTTACCGGGGAGTAGGACCGGGGAGCTGTTTTTT.

J is TRBJ2-1 and V is TRBV21-1; the table's D call of TRBD1 was not tested on the DNA. TRBV21-1 is a known pseudogene. The CDR3 is 15 residues long. The CDR3 region is CASSLQVSSYNEQFF. DNA of the CDR3: TGTGCCAGCAGCTTACAGGTGAGCTCCTACAATGAGCAGTTCTTC.

The chain employs TRBV11-2 and TRBJ2-5; no clear D. V lost 5 bases and J lost 7, with 14 bases in between. Germline assignment: CDR1 SGHAT and CDR2 FQNNGV. This CDR3 has 13 amino acids. The CDR3: CASSADHGGTQYF. The CDR3 region has the DNA TGTGCCAGCAGCGCGGACCACGGTGGGACCCAGTACTTC.

Only a few counts were recorded for this clonotype. The chain joins TRBV24-1 to TRBJ2-3, with D perhaps matching TRBD1 (6 bases). Germline-derived CDR1 and CDR2 are KGHDR and SFDVKD. V was pared by 9 bases and J by 0 bases, with 18 bases between. The CDR3 loop spans 16 amino acids. CDR3 region: CATHSQRGYSTDTQYF. CDR3 nucleotides: TGTGCCACCCATTCGCAAAGGGGGTATAGCACAGATACGCAGTATTTT.

The CDR3 sequence is CASSYSTGQAGSPLHF. CDR3 sequence (DNA): TGTGCCAGCAGTTACTCGACAGGGCAGGCGGGGTCACCCCTCCACTTT. The chain is built from TRBV6-5 and TRBJ1-6, with 7 nucleotides matching TRBD1. The CDR3 consists of 16 residues. Germline CDR1 is MNHEY and CDR2 is SVGAGI. V trimming: 0 bases; J trimming: 10 bases; junction bases outside the gene matches: 9.

Only a few counts were recorded for this clonotype. J is TRBJ1-1 and V is TRBV30, with a tentative D call TRBD1 (5 bases). The V gene's germline CDR1 is GTSNPN and CDR2 SVGIG (reference sequence). V lost 2 bases, J lost 1 base, and 8 bases lay in between. CDR3 size: 13 residues. Written as DNA, the CDR3 is TGTGCCTGGAGTAGAAGGGGGAACACTGAAGCTTTCTTT. It specifies CAWSRRGNTEAFF.

The chain links TRBV2 to TRBJ2-2; D is unclear. The CDR3 contains 14 residues. V lost 3 bases and J 6 bases, leaving 11 bases between the germline ends. CDR1 SNHLY and CDR2 FYNNEI come from the germline V gene. DNA of the CDR3: TGTGCCAGCAGTGACCGAGGTCGGGCCGGGGAGCTGTTTTTT. Amino acids: CASSDRGRAGELFF.

V usage is TRBV20-1 and J usage is TRBJ2-7; D uncertain. The CDR3 has 15 amino acids. Germline loops: CDR1 DFQATT, CDR2 SNEGSKA (reference sequence). V was clipped by 0 bases and J by 0 bases, with 12 bases between them. For the CDR3, the DNA is TGCAGTGCTAGAGATATAAGGAGAAGCTCCTACGAGCAGTACTTC. The encoded protein is CSARDIRRSSYEQYF.

The chain employs TRBV3-1 and TRBJ2-5; the D gene is possibly TRBD2 (6 bases). The germline gives CDR1 LGHDT, CDR2 YNNKEL (reference sequence). Trimming left V 0 bases short and J 4 bases short, with 12 bases between. The CDR3 covers 15 residues. CDR3 coding DNA: TGTGCCAGCAGCCAAGATCCTCGGAGGGGAGAGACCCAGTACTTC. This codes for CASSQDPRRGETQYF.

The rearrangement uses TRBV12-3 or TRBV12-4 and TRBJ2-2, with 12 positions matching TRBD2. The V segment lost 3 bases and the J segment 6 bases; nucleotides outside the gene matches: 5. The CDR3 extends over 16 amino acids. The CDR3 protein is CASSFGLAGRAGELFF. Here the CDR3 DNA reads TGTGCCAGCAGTTTCGGACTAGCGGGGAGGGCCGGGGAGCTGTTTTTT.

There are a few counts of this clonotype. The chain joins TRBV2 to TRBJ2-5, with D perhaps matching TRBD1 (8 bases). Trimming removed 6 bases from V and 5 bases from J, with 16 bases in between. The germline CDR1 and CDR2 sequences are SNHLY and FYNNEI. This CDR3 region has 14 residues. CDR3 DNA: TGTGCCAGCAGCGGACAGGGTAGCGGGGAGACCCAGTACTTC. It is translated as CASSGQGSGETQYF.

This clonotype turned up a few times. The J gene is TRBJ1-5, the V gene TRBV7-2; no reliable D call. V gave up 1 base and J gave up 7 bases, with 5 bases separating them. Germline V gene lookup returns CDR1 SGHTA and CDR2 FQGNSA. The CDR3 has 12 residues. CDR3: CASSLDTQPQHF. The CDR3 bases are TGTGCCAGCAGCTTAGATACCCAGCCCCAGCATTTT.

This clonotype was seen a handful of times. DNA for the CDR3: TGCAGTGCTAGACCCCTGAGCACTGAAGCTTTCTTT. Translating it yields CSARPLSTEAFF. The chain employs TRBV20-1 and TRBJ1-1; D remains unclear. V was shortened by 2 bases and J by 4 bases, with 8 bases between the two germline ends. The CDR3 length is 12 residues. Per germline, CDR1 DFQATT and CDR2 SNEGSKA (reference sequence).

This clonotype has a handful of counts. This chain joins TRBV6-5 and TRBJ1-2, with D tentatively TRBD1 (6 bases). The CDR3 length is 18 residues. Germline V gives CDR1 MNHEY, CDR2 SVGAGI. The germline V and J ends were trimmed by 0 bases and 5 bases, with 22 bases remaining between them. CDR3 sequence reads: CASSYSQGRLGVGYGYTF. CDR3 DNA sequence: TGTGCCAGCAGTTACTCTCAGGGGCGCTTAGGGGTTGGGTATGGCTACACCTTC.

The chain couples TRBV7-8 to TRBJ1-5; weak D call: TRBD1 (6 bases). Germline CDR1 SGHVS, CDR2 FQNEAQ. Trimming took 2 bases from V and 3 from J, leaving 17 bases between them. The CDR3 runs 17 residues. CDR3 in amino acids: CASSLKRWQGNNQPQHF. The CDR3 nucleotides read TGTGCCAGCAGCTTAAAGAGGTGGCAGGGGAACAATCAGCCCCAGCATTTT. The full variable domain, its missing parts supplied by reference TRBV7-8 and TRBJ1-5, is GAGVSQSPRYKVAKRGQDVALRCDPISGHVSLFWYQQALGQGPEFLTYFQNEAQLDKSGLPSDRFFAERPEGSVSTLKIQRTQQEDSAVYLCASSLKRWQGNNQPQHFGDGTRLSIL.

There are a few counts of this clonotype. The chain combines TRBV12-5 with TRBJ1-5; 7 positions agree with TRBD1. Unmatched junction bases numbered 5, after V lost 0 bases and J lost 3 bases. The CDR3 has 16 residues. Germline values: CDR1 LGHNT, CDR2 FRNRAP. The CDR3: CASGLVLGTDNQPQHF. CDR3 DNA: TGTGCTAGTGGTTTGGTACTGGGGACAGACAATCAGCCCCAGCATTTT.

This clonotype was seen more than once but under ten times. The chain employs TRBV7-8 and TRBJ1-1, with a tentative D call TRBD1 (5 bases). V was cut by 1 base and J by 1 base, with 13 bases left in between. Germline assignment: CDR1 SGHVS and CDR2 FQNEAQ. CDR3 length: 16 residues. The CDR3, as DNA: TGTGCCAGCAGCTTAGTGGGGCAGAATAGGAACACTGAAGCTTTCTTT. Translating it yields CASSLVGQNRNTEAFF. Full variable domain (rest looked up from reference TRBV7-8 and TRBJ1-1): GAGVSQSPRYKVAKRGQDVALRCDPISGHVSLFWYQQALGQGPEFLTYFQNEAQLDKSGLPSDRFFAERPEGSVSTLKIQRTQQEDSAVYLCASSLVGQNRNTEAFFGQGTRLTVV.

This clonotype was seen only a few times. CDR3 bases: TGTGCCAGCAGCTTGGGTAGCGCGGGATACCAAGAGACCCAGTACTTC. Translation: CASSLGSAGYQETQYF. The rearrangement links TRBV7-9 to TRBJ2-5; D might be TRBD2 (6 bases). Germline assignment: CDR1 SEHNR and CDR2 FQNEAQ (reference sequence). Trimming took off 3 bases at V and 0 bases at J, with 14 bases between the two ends. This CDR3 is 16 amino acids long.

V gene TRBV7-9 combines with J gene TRBJ1-6; a weak D match, TRBD1 (6 bases). The CDR3 totals 17 residues. Germline CDR1 reads SEHNR; CDR2 reads FQNEAQ (reference sequence). Deletions cut 5 bases from V and 5 bases from J, with 19 bases between. CDR3 region: CASSAKGGQRHNSPLHF. In DNA, the CDR3 is TGTGCCAGCAGCGCCAAAGGGGGGCAGCGACATAATTCACCCCTCCACTTT. Full variable domain (rest looked up from reference TRBV7-9 and TRBJ1-6): DTGVSQNPRHKITKRGQNVTFRCDPISEHNRLYWYRQTLGQGPEFLTYFQNEAQLEKSRLLSDRFSAERPKGSFSTLEIQRTEQGDSAMYLCASSAKGGQRHNSPLHFGNGTRLTVT.

V is TRBV7-2 and J is TRBJ1-2, with D uncertain. Germline loops: CDR1 SGHTA, CDR2 FQGNSA. CDR3 length equals 12 residues. V was cut by 5 bases and J by 6 bases, with 10 bases left in between. The CDR3 sequence: CASSRDGHGYTF. The DNA of the CDR3 is TGTGCCAGCAGCCGCGATGGCCATGGCTACACCTTC.

This clonotype came up a few times. The chain links TRBV7-9 to TRBJ2-6; 9 bases fit TRBD1. Germline V CDR1 and CDR2: SEHNR, FQNEAQ (reference sequence). J lost 1 base, V lost 10 bases, and 11 bases had no gene match. The CDR3 extends over 17 amino acids. The CDR3 spells CATKTGTGQSGANVLTF. DNA for the CDR3: TGTGCCACCAAAACCGGGACAGGGCAGTCTGGGGCCAACGTCCTGACTTTC.

This clonotype was picked up a small number of times. The chain joins TRBV27 to TRBJ2-7; 9 bases map to TRBD1. CDR3 length: 15 amino acids. The V gene's germline CDR1 is MNHEY and CDR2 SMNVEV (reference sequence). V lost 6 bases to trimming and J lost 2 bases; unmatched junction nucleotides: 8. The CDR3 sequence is CASRTTGTGPYEQYF. As DNA, the CDR3 is TGTGCCAGCAGAACTACCGGGACAGGGCCCTACGAGCAGTACTTC.